The 13 T cell receptor beta chains listed next were all sequenced from one sample in a study of graft-versus-host responses after intestinal transplantation. Profiled with immunoSEQ multiplex PCR; TCRdb holds only in-frame clones, not every one. This sample yields over 70,000 clones, of which roughly four fifths are seen a single time; 17% belongs to the top ten. Their specific antigens are unknown. Sequencing was performed on unstimulated CD8+ T cells sorted from spleen or lymph node cells, taken before intestinal transplant. These receptors all come from a human donor who received an intestinal transplant.

The chain recombines TRBV6-4 with TRBJ2-2; D ambiguous. V gave up 1 base and J gave up 1 base, with 7 bases separating them. Germline V gene lookup returns CDR1 MRHNA and CDR2 SNTAGT. The CDR3 sequence is 15 residues long. The CDR3 here is CASSDLGKNTGELFF. CDR3 DNA: TGTGCCAGCAGTGACTTGGGCAAGAACACCGGGGAGCTGTTTTTT.

DNA for the CDR3: TGCGCCAGCAGCCGGCCTGGGGGGCTCAACAATGAGCAGTTCTTC. It translates to CASSRPGGLNNEQFF. V usage is TRBV5-1 and J usage is TRBJ2-1; possibly TRBD1 or TRBD2 for D (6 bases each). V was shortened by 4 bases and J by 5 bases, with 16 bases between the two germline ends. Germline lookup yields CDR1 SGHRS and CDR2 YFSETQ. The CDR3 length is 15 residues. Supplemented by reference TRBV5-1 and TRBJ2-1, the full variable domain reads KAGVTQTPRYLIKTRGQQVTLSCSPISGHRSVSWYQQTPGQGLQFLFEYFSETQRNKGNFPGRFSGRQFSNSRSEMNVSTLELGDSALYLCASSRPGGLNNEQFFGPGTRLTVL.

CDR3 sequence: CASSTKTGRGYGYTF. CDR3 DNA: TGTGCCAGCAGTACTAAGACAGGGAGGGGCTATGGCTACACCTTC. The V and J genes are TRBV28 and TRBJ1-2, with 7 nucleotides matching TRBD1. This CDR3 spans 15 amino acids. Germline V gene data show CDR1 as MDHEN and CDR2 as SYDVKM. V shed 5 bases and J 4 bases; nucleotides not matched to a gene: 10.

The chain uses TRBV11-2 and TRBJ2-7; D remains unclear. CDR3 length: 13 amino acids. V dropped 3 bases and J dropped 4 bases, with 10 bases sitting between them. Germline V gene lookup returns CDR1 SGHAT and CDR2 FQNNGV. CDR3 sequence reads: CASSLPGRYEQYF. CDR3 nucleotides: TGTGCCAGCAGCTTGCCTGGTCGTTACGAGCAGTACTTC.

The V and J genes are TRBV13 and TRBJ2-3; no clear D. Germline CDR1 and CDR2: PRHDT and FYEKMQ (reference sequence). V lost 4 bases and J 6 bases, leaving 20 bases between the germline ends. This CDR3 has 16 residues. CDR3: CASSSDVGKASDTQYF. The CDR3 nucleotides are TGTGCCAGCAGCTCGGATGTAGGGAAAGCCAGCGATACGCAGTATTTT. The whole variable domain, filled in from reference TRBV13 and TRBJ2-3, reads AAGVIQSPRHLIKEKRETATLKCYPIPRHDTVYWYQQGPGQDPQFLISFYEKMQSDKGSIPDRFSAQQFSDYHSELNMSSLELGDSALYFCASSSDVGKASDTQYFGPGTRLTVL.

The chain carries TRBV10-3 and TRBJ1-5; 9 positions match TRBD1. Germline V gene lookup returns CDR1 ENHRY and CDR2 SYGVKD. The CDR3 runs to 14 residues. Losses at the gene ends were 7 bases for V and 1 base for J; bases not matched to a gene: 2. CDR3 coding DNA: TGTGCCATCAAGGGGACAGGGAGCAATCAGCCCCAGCATTTT. Protein sequence: CAIKGTGSNQPQHF.

This chain joins TRBV4-1 and TRBJ1-3, with D uncertain. CDR1 is MGHRA, CDR2 YSYEKL, per germline. The V and J ends lost 3 bases and 5 bases respectively, with 11 bases between them. This CDR3 has 14 amino acids. The CDR3 nucleotides are TGCGCCAGCAGCCATGTGGACGGAAGAAACACCATATATTTT. The encoded protein is CASSHVDGRNTIYF.

The rearrangement joins TRBV27 to TRBJ2-2, with TRBD2 matching over 9 bases. CDR3 length: 14 residues. V trimming: 2 bases; J trimming: 7 bases; junction bases outside the gene matches: 2. Germline V gives CDR1 MNHEY, CDR2 SMNVEV (reference sequence). This CDR3 reads CASSLLAGFGELFF. In DNA form, the CDR3 reads TGTGCCAGCAGTTTACTAGCGGGGTTCGGGGAGCTGTTTTTT.

The V gene is TRBV19, the J gene TRBJ1-3; weak D call: TRBD1 (5 bases). V was pared by 6 bases and J by 0 bases, with 12 bases between. The germline V gene encodes CDR1 LNHDA and CDR2 SQIVND (reference sequence). The length of the CDR3 is 15 residues. CDR3 sequence reads: CASRKGRYSGNTIYF. CDR3 coding DNA: TGTGCCAGTAGGAAGGGACGCTACTCTGGAAACACCATATATTTT.

CDR3: CASGPRYSGNQETQYF. In DNA, the CDR3 is TGTGCTAGTGGTCCCCGGTATAGCGGGAACCAAGAGACCCAGTACTTC. The chain carries TRBV12-5 and TRBJ2-5; the match to TRBD2 covers 8 bases. Germline V gives CDR1 LGHNT, CDR2 FRNRAP. The CDR3 is 16 amino acids. V was clipped by 5 bases and J by 0 bases; unmatched bases: 8.

This clone showed up just a few times. V is TRBV19 and J is TRBJ2-2; D is perhaps TRBD1 (5 bases). The CDR3 contains 15 residues. The germline V gene encodes CDR1 LNHDA and CDR2 SQIVND (reference sequence). The germline V and J ends were trimmed by 3 bases and 6 bases, with 14 bases remaining between them. CDR3 sequence: CASSIRQRESGELFF. CDR3 bases: TGTGCCAGTAGTATCAGACAGCGTGAGTCCGGGGAGCTGTTTTTT.

The count of this clone is one. V is TRBV11-2 and J is TRBJ2-5; 7 bases fit TRBD2. The assigned J gene may be wrong: the sequence end matches TRBJ2-7 better. CDR3 length: 12 amino acids. Germline CDR1 is SGHAT and CDR2 is FQNNGV. This CDR3 is CASSVGGVEQYF. Here the CDR3 DNA reads TGTGCCAGCAGCGTGGGGGGGGTCGAGCAGTACTTC.

This rearrangement joins TRBV18 to TRBJ2-7; no definite D call. The CDR3 is 13 amino acids. Germline V gene sequence: CDR1 KGHSH, CDR2 LQKENI. V was trimmed by 2 bases and J by 5 bases, leaving 10 bases between them. The CDR3 region is CASSPRPFNEQYF. The CDR3 region has the DNA TGTGCCAGCTCACCAAGGCCCTTTAACGAGCAGTACTTC.